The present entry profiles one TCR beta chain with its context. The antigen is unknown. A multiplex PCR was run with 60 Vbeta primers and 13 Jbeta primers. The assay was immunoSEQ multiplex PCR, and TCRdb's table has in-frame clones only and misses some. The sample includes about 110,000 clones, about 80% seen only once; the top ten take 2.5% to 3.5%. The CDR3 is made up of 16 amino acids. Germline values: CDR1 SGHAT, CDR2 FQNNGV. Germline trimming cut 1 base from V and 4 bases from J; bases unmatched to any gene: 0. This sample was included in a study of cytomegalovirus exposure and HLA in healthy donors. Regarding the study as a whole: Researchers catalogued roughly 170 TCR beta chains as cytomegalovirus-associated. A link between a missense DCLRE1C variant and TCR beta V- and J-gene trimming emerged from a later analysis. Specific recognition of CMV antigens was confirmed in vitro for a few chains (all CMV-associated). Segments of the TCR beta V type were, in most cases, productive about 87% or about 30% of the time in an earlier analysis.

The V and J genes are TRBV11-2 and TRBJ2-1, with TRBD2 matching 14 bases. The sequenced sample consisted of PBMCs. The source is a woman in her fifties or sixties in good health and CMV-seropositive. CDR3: CASSLGLAGGYNEQFF. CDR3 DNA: TGTGCCAGCAGCTTAGGACTAGCGGGAGGGTACAATGAGCAGTTCTTC.